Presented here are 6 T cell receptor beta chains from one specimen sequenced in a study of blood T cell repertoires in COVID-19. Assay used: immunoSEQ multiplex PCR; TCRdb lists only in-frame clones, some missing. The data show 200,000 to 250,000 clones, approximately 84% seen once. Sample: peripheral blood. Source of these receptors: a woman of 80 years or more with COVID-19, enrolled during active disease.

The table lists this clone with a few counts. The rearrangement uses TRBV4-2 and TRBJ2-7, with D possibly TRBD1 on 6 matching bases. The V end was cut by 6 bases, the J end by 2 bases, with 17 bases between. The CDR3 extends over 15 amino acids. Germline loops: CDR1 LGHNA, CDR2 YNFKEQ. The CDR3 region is CASSEQGNSAYEQYF. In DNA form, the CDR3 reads TGTGCCAGCAGTGAACAGGGAAATAGTGCCTACGAGCAGTACTTC.

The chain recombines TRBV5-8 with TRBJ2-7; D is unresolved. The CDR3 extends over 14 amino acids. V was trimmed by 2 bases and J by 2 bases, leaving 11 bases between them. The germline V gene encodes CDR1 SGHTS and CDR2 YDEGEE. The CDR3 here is CASSFPAGAYEQYF. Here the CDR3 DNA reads TGTGCCAGCAGCTTCCCCGCAGGTGCCTACGAGCAGTACTTC.

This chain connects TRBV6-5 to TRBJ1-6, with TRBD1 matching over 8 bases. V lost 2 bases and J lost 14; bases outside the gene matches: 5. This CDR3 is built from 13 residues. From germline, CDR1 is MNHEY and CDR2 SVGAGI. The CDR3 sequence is CASSYEDRVSLHF. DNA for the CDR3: TGTGCCAGCAGTTACGAGGACAGGGTATCCCTCCACTTT.

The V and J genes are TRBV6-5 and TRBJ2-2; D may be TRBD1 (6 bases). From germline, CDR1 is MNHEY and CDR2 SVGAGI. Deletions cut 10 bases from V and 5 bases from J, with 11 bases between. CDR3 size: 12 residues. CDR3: CATSRGTGELFF. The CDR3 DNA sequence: TGTGCCACCTCGAGGGGGACCGGGGAGCTGTTTTTT.

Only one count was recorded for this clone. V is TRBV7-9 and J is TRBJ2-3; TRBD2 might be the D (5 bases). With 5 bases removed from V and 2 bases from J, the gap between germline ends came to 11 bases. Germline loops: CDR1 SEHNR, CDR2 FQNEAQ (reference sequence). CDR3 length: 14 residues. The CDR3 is CASSSLASTDTQYF. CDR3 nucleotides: TGTGCCAGCAGCAGCCTAGCATCCACAGATACGCAGTATTTT.

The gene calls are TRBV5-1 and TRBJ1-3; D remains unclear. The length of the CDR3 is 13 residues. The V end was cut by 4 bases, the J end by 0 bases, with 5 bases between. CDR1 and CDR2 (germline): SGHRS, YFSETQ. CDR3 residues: CASSPGSGNTIYF. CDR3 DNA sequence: TGCGCCAGCAGCCCCGGCTCTGGAAACACCATATATTTT. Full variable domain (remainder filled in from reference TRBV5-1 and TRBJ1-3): KAGVTQTPRYLIKTRGQQVTLSCSPISGHRSVSWYQQTPGQGLQFLFEYFSETQRNKGNFPGRFSGRQFSNSRSEMNVSTLELGDSALYLCASSPGSGNTIYFGEGSWLTVV.